This entry describes one T cell receptor beta chain. This entry belongs to a study of blood T cell repertoires in COVID-19. The overall study: Samples representing acute and convalescent COVID-19 were sourced from the United States, Italy and Spain.

Participants spanned ages about 18 to 90 years and resided in 20 to 30 US areas. The J segment lost 7 bases and the V segment lost 2 bases, leaving 13 bases of the junction unmatched. The CDR3 runs to 18 residues. CDR1 and CDR2 (germline): SGHRS, YFSETQ. The repertoire was sequenced with immunoSEQ multiplex PCR; TCRdb's copy has only in-frame clones and lacks some. The repertoire consists of around 160,000 clones, with 75% to 90% occurring once and the leading ten covering 10% to 15%. The sequence was collected from a woman aged 60-75 years who had recovered from COVID-19. The sample consisted of PBMCs or T cells enriched from blood (not recorded which). The chain joins TRBV5-1 to TRBJ2-1; TRBD2 aligns across 12 bases. CDR3 in DNA: TGCGCCAGCAGCTTTGCGGCTAGCGGGGGGGCTTCCCCTAATGAGCAGTTCTTC. Protein: CASSFAASGGASPNEQFF.